This TCR beta chain is from a study of regulatory T cells in long-lasting Graves disease. Study-level findings and limits: Persistent Graves' patients showed reduced TCR diversity versus newly diagnosed patients. The number of shared public clonotypes was higher in persistent patients (2,741) than new patients (approximately 1,000).

Time point meaning: persistent/refractory GD, antithyroid drugs over 5 years with positive TRAb. Extracted RNA from PBMCs served as the source of the TCR library. Patients came through an endocrinology department, and that department was in Xi'an, China. Only a few counts were recorded for this clonotype. Its antigen is still unknown. Construction of the TCR beta libraries employed iRepertoire HTBI primers in conjunction with Arm-PCR of CDR3 regions. TCRdb passed the multiplex PCR reads through MiXCR, listing each CDR3 protein once. Of about 470,000 distinct CDR3 sequences detected, under 25% appear once; the ten largest clones hold more than 6%. The receptor was isolated from a female donor with Graves disease. The sequencing used peripheral blood mononuclear cells (PBMCs), collected when the disease was refractory, from a patient treated with antithyroid drugs.

Here the CDR3 reads CASSQWGTVDEKLFF. CDR3 sequence (DNA): TGCGCCAGCAGCCAATGGGGGACAGTCGATGAAAAACTGTTTTTT. The chain uses TRBV4-1 and TRBJ1-4; 7 bases agree with TRBD1. V lost 2 bases, J lost 6 bases, and 6 bases stayed unmatched. CDR1 and CDR2 from the germline V gene are MGHRA and YSYEKL. CDR3 size: 15 residues.